Listed here are 5 T cell receptor beta chains from one sample, sequenced in a study of cytomegalovirus exposure and HLA in healthy donors. The PCR ran on 60 Vbeta and 13 Jbeta primers. Assay used: immunoSEQ multiplex PCR; TCRdb lists only in-frame clones, some missing. This sample has around 160,000 clones, with roughly 70% found just once. Sequencing was carried out using PBMCs. The receptors come from a woman aged 40 to 55 in good health and CMV-seropositive.

This clone was found a few times. The chain couples TRBV28 to TRBJ1-1; unclear D gene. This CDR3 spans 13 amino acids. Looked up from germline, CDR1 is MDHEN and CDR2 is SYDVKM. The ends were cut back, 7 bases at V and 3 bases at J, with 12 bases in the middle. In DNA, the CDR3 is TGTGCCAGCACGCGACCGAGGGACACTGAAGCTTTCTTT. Translating it yields CASTRPRDTEAFF.

V gene TRBV27 combines with J gene TRBJ1-1, with 7 bases lining up with TRBD1. Germline values: CDR1 MNHEY, CDR2 SMNVEV (reference sequence). V was pared by 1 base and J by 4 bases, with 9 bases of the junction left unmatched. The CDR3 runs 16 residues. The CDR3: CASSLLRPTGATEAFF. The DNA for the CDR3 is TGTGCCAGCAGTTTATTACGCCCTACAGGGGCCACTGAAGCTTTCTTT.

The chain uses TRBV5-1 and TRBJ1-5; 7 bases align to TRBD1. In germline, CDR1 is SGHRS, CDR2 YFSETQ. This CDR3 region has 17 residues. Trimming took 4 bases from V and 0 from J; bases not matched to a gene: 10. The CDR3 DNA reads as TGCGCCAGCAGCCCAAAAGACAGGGAATATAGCAATCAGCCCCAGCATTTT. This codes for CASSPKDREYSNQPQHF.

The chain links TRBV29-1 to TRBJ2-5, with D possibly TRBD2 on 6 matching bases. The CDR3 totals 13 residues. Trimming shortened V by 3 bases and J by 5 bases, and 13 bases separated the two germline ends. CDR1 and CDR2 (germline): SQVTM, ANQGSEA. In DNA, the CDR3 is TGCAGCGTTGACCTCCTCAGCGGGGAGACCCAGTACTTC. Translated: CSVDLLSGETQYF.

The rearrangement links TRBV6-1 to TRBJ2-2; TRBD1 is a possible D gene (6 bases). With 4 bases removed from V and 3 bases from J, the gap between germline ends came to 12 bases. CDR3 length equals 15 residues. The V gene's germline CDR1 is MNHNS and CDR2 SASEGT. The chain's CDR3 is CASSGGLWDTGELFF. CDR3 DNA: TGTGCCAGCAGTGGGGGGCTTTGGGACACCGGGGAGCTGTTTTTT.